This T cell receptor (beta chain) was identified during a study of T cells in Graves' hyperthyroidism and ophthalmopathy (dated by TCRdb to the late 2010s). In terms of the full investigation: Peripheral blood samples were taken at initial diagnosis, before any treatment was given. In addition, the study compared T-cell repertoires in thyroid tissue and in blood from roughly 6 Graves' hyperthyroidism patients. After sampling, hyperthyroidism patients received methimazole starting at 30 mg daily, and ophthalmopathy patients received high-dose intravenous methylprednisolone. An independent validation cohort of fewer than 20 hyperthyroidism patients and about 16 patients who later progressed to ophthalmopathy tested prospective prediction of ophthalmopathy. To identify TCR V-J signatures that set the groups apart, the researchers used a discovery cohort of more than 95 patients, made up of around 42 with Graves' ophthalmopathy and 57 with stable Graves' hyperthyroidism. TCR Vbeta CDR3 sequencing of 130 to 150 peripheral blood samples (roughly 43 ophthalmopathy, 70 to 85 hyperthyroidism and approximately 17 progressor patients) is reported in the paper. The 100 or so discovery patients were divided at random into training and test sets in a 7:3 ratio. What the research found in general, with its limitations: In cross-validation, a model built on a 13 V-J signature told ophthalmopathy apart from stable hyperthyroidism with approximately 90% sensitivity and about 81% specificity, and in testing the same model reached 80%/75%. Most expanded thyroid clonotypes (frequency above 0.001) were also detected in blood, suggesting blood repertoires may reflect thyroid immune responses. In validation, the model predicted progression to ophthalmopathy a median of about 6.5 months before onset, with roughly 70% sensitivity and roughly 77% specificity. Sample size was not statistically predetermined, and blinding of investigators to group allocation was not performed.

Concerning this clonotype itself: Its antigen is still unknown. Base-call qualities are not available, and no considerably larger clone is one nucleotide away.

Amplification of TCR beta CDR3 regions was carried out from RNA transcripts. A first-round RT-PCR of the TCR CDR3 used the HTBI primer set with the Qiagen OneStep RT-PCR kit. Libraries were constructed in a second round of multiplex PCR, after which size selection and purification were performed. Sequencing of the libraries was done on an Illumina HiSeq2000 using paired-end 100 bp reads. The paper's data handling went like this. SOAPnuke was used to process the raw data, with reads discarded if the reads contained adapters or uncalled bases, had a mean Phred below 15, or lacked an exact constant-primer or identifier match. High-quality paired reads were merged with COPE v1.2.5, and unique nucleotide sequences were defined as clonotypes. MiTCR v1.1 was used to align clonotypes to the IMGT TRBV, TRBD and TRBJ reference segments. The analysis included only V-J combinations with a frequency above 0.0001, which together covered more than 99% of the repertoires. A TCS score was defined as the ratio of F50 (clonal expansion) to E x V (chaos), with BLOSUM62-based TCRdist applied between CDR3 peptides within each V-J. Welch's t-statistics and random forest reduced 450 to 600 V-J features to some 14, which were used in a naive Bayes classifier (R e1071). TCRdb reprocessing: public reads trimmed at Q25 with fastp, clones called with MiXCR, in-frame beta chains kept. For every CDR3 protein sequence, its rows merge into one entry that carries the most common genes and DNA. TCRdb's processing, not the authors', yielded these V and J calls. This sample holds about 290,000 distinct CDR3 sequences; about 13% were observed only once. The top ten clonotypes cover roughly 7.9% of the sample.

A patient counted as having stable Graves' hyperthyroidism if no progression to ophthalmopathy occurred over 18 months of follow-up. Hyperthyroidism patients were newly diagnosed, had a disease duration of under 2 months, and were aged 18 to 65 years. The study excluded patients with uncontrolled infections, other autoimmune diseases, pregnancy or lactation. Diagnoses were established on the basis of clinical symptoms, serum thyroxine and TRAb, thyroid ultrasound, and orbital computed tomography. PBMCs were isolated from about 9.1 ml of fresh peripheral blood by Ficoll-Paque density gradient centrifugation. Total RNA was extracted using Trizol reagent, and RNA quality was assessed on an Agilent 2100 Bioanalyzer. The CDR3 runs 14 residues from the cysteine to the phenylalanine. Only the CDR3 region is kept as DNA, spanning 42 bases read in frame from base 1. The germline V gene (reference sequence) yields LNHDA for CDR1 and SQIVND for CDR2. Unmatched junction bases come to 11, with V trimmed by 10 bases and J by 7 bases.

The chain employs TRBV19 and TRBJ1-2, with 11 bases matching TRBD1. The sample comprised blood. The receptor comes from a woman aged 40-49 years with Graves' hyperthyroidism. This receptor carries the CDR3 CATTPRDRGFGYTF. The nucleotides read TGTGCCACCACCCCCCGGGACAGGGGGTTTGGCTACACCTTC.